The 27 T cell receptor beta chains given below trace back to one sample, sequenced in a study of PD-1 blockade in classical Hodgkin lymphoma. Each patient relapsed following autologous stem cell transplantation, and prior brentuximab vedotin exposure differed. Clones were read by immunoSEQ multiplex PCR, and TCRdb kept only the in-frame ones, dropping some. The sample has more than 50,000 clones; about two thirds are singletons. Source: peripheral blood mononuclear cells (PBMCs), taken before the second cycle of nivolumab. The receptors originated from a human donor with classical Hodgkin lymphoma.

This rearrangement joins TRBV7-2 to TRBJ2-3, with D perhaps TRBD1 or TRBD2 (5 bases each). The V end lost 6 bases, the J end lost 7 bases, and 17 bases lay between the germline ends. The CDR3 spans 14 residues. Germline assignment: CDR1 SGHTA and CDR2 FQGNSA. CDR3 nucleotide sequence: TGTGCCAGCAGTTCCCGGGACCTCACGAATACGCAGTATTTT. It yields the protein CASSSRDLTNTQYF.

The gene calls are TRBV19 and TRBJ1-2, with D unresolved. CDR3 length: 14 residues. The V end was cut by 1 base, the J end by 2 bases, with 8 bases between. Germline CDR1 reads LNHDA; CDR2 reads SQIVND (reference sequence). DNA of the CDR3: TGTGCCAGTAGTATAGCCCCCCCCAACTATGGCTACACCTTC. Protein: CASSIAPPNYGYTF.

This rearrangement joins TRBV6-5 to TRBJ1-4; 7 bases map to TRBD1. CDR1 MNHEY and CDR2 SVGAGI come from the germline V gene. This CDR3 spans 15 amino acids. V was pared by 4 bases and J by 7 bases, with 9 bases of the junction left unmatched. In DNA form, the CDR3 reads TGTGCCAGCAGTTTAGGGGGACAGCCTGGTGAAAAACTGTTTTTT. As protein: CASSLGGQPGEKLFF.

The chain uses TRBV5-1 and TRBJ2-3, with 10 nucleotides matching TRBD2. The length of the CDR3 is 15 residues. The V segment lost 2 bases and the J segment 4 bases; nucleotides outside the gene matches: 4. The germline V gene has CDR1 SGHRS and CDR2 YFSETQ. This CDR3 reads CASSLLAGSSDTQYF. The CDR3 coding sequence is TGCGCCAGCAGCTTACTAGCGGGGTCTTCAGATACGCAGTATTTT.

The chain joins TRBV28 to TRBJ1-2; 9 bases match TRBD1. The CDR3 is 13 amino acids. Germline lookup yields CDR1 MDHEN and CDR2 SYDVKM. The V segment lost 4 bases and the J segment 6 bases; nucleotides outside the gene matches: 3. The CDR3: CASSSYRGHGYTF. The CDR3 nucleotides read TGTGCCAGCAGTTCCTACAGGGGGCATGGCTACACCTTC.

V is TRBV11-3 and J is TRBJ2-7; D is undetermined. The CDR3 extends over 14 amino acids. V was cut by 5 bases and J by 2 bases, with 13 bases left in between. Germline V gene lookup returns CDR1 SGHNT and CDR2 YENEEA. The CDR3 sequence: CASSIRTVAYEQYF. The CDR3 DNA sequence: TGTGCCAGCAGCATTAGGACGGTGGCCTACGAGCAGTACTTC.

The chain recombines TRBV2 with TRBJ2-5, with TRBD2 matching 15 bases. The CDR3 is made up of 17 amino acids. The V segment lost 2 bases and the J segment 3 bases; nucleotides outside the gene matches: 4. Looked up from germline, CDR1 is SNHLY and CDR2 is FYNNEI. DNA for the CDR3: TGTGCCAGCAGTGAATGGGGACTAGCGGGGGGTGAAGAGACCCAGTACTTC. It is translated as CASSEWGLAGGEETQYF.

The J gene is TRBJ1-1, the V gene TRBV19, with D possibly being TRBD1 (6 bases). The length of the CDR3 is 15 residues. The ends were cut back, 9 bases at V and 8 bases at J, with 25 bases in the middle. Germline CDR1 LNHDA, CDR2 SQIVND (reference sequence). The CDR3 DNA reads TGTGCCAGAGGATCCGGGACATCCTTTCTCCAAGAAGCTTTCTTT. Amino acids: CARGSGTSFLQEAFF.

This chain uses TRBV7-3 with TRBJ2-1; D is undetermined. V lost 5 bases and J 9 bases, leaving 8 bases between the germline ends. Germline lookup yields CDR1 SGHTA and CDR2 FQGTGA. The CDR3 is 11 residues long. CDR3 sequence reads: CASSLGGEQFF. As DNA, the CDR3 is TGTGCCAGCAGCCTAGGCGGTGAGCAGTTCTTC.

The V call is TRBV7-2, the J call TRBJ2-7, with TRBD2 matching 11 bases. With V trimmed by 6 bases and J by 2 bases, 6 bases remained unmatched. CDR3 size: 15 residues. Germline assignment: CDR1 SGHTA and CDR2 FQGNSA. The CDR3 DNA sequence: TGTGCCAGCAGACTACTAGCGGGGGCTACCTACGAGCAGTACTTC. It translates to CASRLLAGATYEQYF.

Remarks on this clone: The same CDR3 can be traced to other DNA sequences in this sample. Written as DNA, the CDR3 is TGTGCCAGCTCACCGGATCGGGACGGCTACACCTTC. This sequence encodes CASSPDRDGYTF. V is TRBV18 and J is TRBJ1-2; a weak D match, TRBD1 (5 bases). The CDR3 spans 12 residues. The V and J ends lost 3 bases and 8 bases respectively, with 10 bases between them. Germline V lookup: CDR1 KGHSH, CDR2 LQKENI.

The V gene is TRBV6-6, the J gene TRBJ2-7; no clear D. The CDR3 contains 14 residues. Deletions cut 7 bases from V and 0 bases from J, with 13 bases between. Per the germline V gene, CDR1 is MNHNY and CDR2 is SVGAGI (reference sequence). The CDR3, as DNA: TGTGCCAGCACCCCGCGTAGGGCCTCCTACGAGCAGTACTTC. Translating gives CASTPRRASYEQYF.

V and J are TRBV9 and TRBJ2-6, with no clear D. The CDR3 has 14 residues. Trimming stripped 0 bases from V and 4 bases from J, with 5 bases between. Germline CDR1 and CDR2: SGDLS and YYNGEE. CDR3 bases: TGTGCCAGCAGCGTAGCTACAGGGGCCAACGTCCTGACTTTC. Translated, it gives CASSVATGANVLTF.

The rearrangement links TRBV28 to TRBJ2-7; possibly TRBD2 for D (6 bases). CDR3 length: 14 residues. V lost 7 bases, J lost 4 bases, and 17 bases lay in between. Per germline, CDR1 MDHEN and CDR2 SYDVKM. The chain's CDR3 is CASTPSLGRYEQYF. The CDR3 region has the DNA TGTGCCAGCACTCCCAGTTTGGGGAGGTACGAGCAGTACTTC.

The rearrangement joins TRBV30 to TRBJ1-5; weak D call: TRBD1 (5 bases). V lost 2 bases, J lost 6 bases, and 17 bases lay in between. The CDR3 covers 15 residues. The germline gives CDR1 GTSNPN, CDR2 SVGIG (reference sequence). The CDR3 reads CAWSWGTGLTQPQHF. CDR3 in DNA: TGTGCCTGGAGTTGGGGGACTGGCCTCACTCAGCCCCAGCATTTT.

The table lists this clone with a few counts. V is TRBV2 and J is TRBJ1-1, with D perhaps TRBD1 (5 bases). The CDR3 sequence is 15 residues long. With 11 bases removed from V and 2 bases from J, the gap between germline ends came to 21 bases. Looked up from germline, CDR1 is SNHLY and CDR2 is FYNNEI. CDR3 region: CALTGENNRNTEAFF. The DNA of the CDR3 is TGTGCCCTCACGGGGGAGAATAATAGAAACACTGAAGCTTTCTTT. The full variable domain, with the rest looked up from reference TRBV2 and TRBJ1-1, is EPEVTQTPSHQVTQMGQEVILRCVPISNHLYFYWYRQILGQKVEFLVSFYNNEISEKSEIFDDQFSVERPDGSNFTLKIRSTKLEDSAMYFCALTGENNRNTEAFFGQGTRLTVV.

The rearrangement uses TRBV9 and TRBJ2-5; perhaps TRBD2 as D (5 bases). Germline V CDR1 and CDR2: SGDLS, YYNGEE. Trimming removed 5 bases at V and 2 bases at J, with 13 bases between. CDR3 length: 14 residues. The CDR3 here is CASSYWERQETQYF. CDR3 DNA: TGTGCCAGCAGTTACTGGGAGCGACAAGAGACCCAGTACTTC. The variable domain in full, with the rest retrieved from reference TRBV9 and TRBJ2-5, is DSGVTQTPKHLITATGQRVTLRCSPRSGDLSVYWYQQSLDQGLQFLIQYYNGEERAKGNILERFSAQQFPDLHSELNLSSLELGDSALYFCASSYWERQETQYFGPGTRLLVL.

This clone was observed a few times. The chain links TRBV5-1 to TRBJ2-2, with 7 bases matching TRBD1. CDR3 length equals 15 residues. The junction had 7 bases not matched to a gene; V was cut back by 4 bases and J by 4 bases. Germline assignment: CDR1 SGHRS and CDR2 YFSETQ. CDR3 protein: CASSPWDSSTGELFF. The CDR3 DNA is TGCGCCAGCAGCCCCTGGGACAGCAGCACCGGGGAGCTGTTTTTT.

The rearrangement joins TRBV30 to TRBJ2-3; D gene unclear. Looked up from germline, CDR1 is GTSNPN and CDR2 is SVGIG (reference sequence). The CDR3 sequence is 14 residues long. Trimming took 0 bases from V and 3 from J, leaving 10 bases between them. CDR3 amino acids: CAWSVLPPTDTQYF. In nucleotides, the CDR3 is TGTGCCTGGAGTGTACTCCCTCCGACAGATACGCAGTATTTT.

The chain recombines TRBV6-5 with TRBJ2-1; the D gene is possibly TRBD1 (5 bases). CDR1 and CDR2 (germline): MNHEY, SVGAGI. This CDR3 has 15 residues. Trimming stripped 5 bases from V and 9 bases from J, with 20 bases between. The CDR3 sequence is CASSLRQSLNGEQFF. CDR3 nucleotides: TGTGCCAGCAGTCTTCGACAGTCCCTTAATGGTGAGCAGTTCTTC.

The chain couples TRBV6-6 to TRBJ1-2, with unresolved D. This CDR3 contains 15 residues. Per germline, CDR1 MNHNY and CDR2 SVGAGI (reference sequence). V was cut by 0 bases and J by 8 bases, with 16 bases left in between. CDR3 residues: CASSYSATTQSGYTF. DNA of the CDR3: TGTGCCAGCAGTTACTCAGCCACAACTCAAAGCGGCTACACCTTC.

The CDR3 is CASSRGSGTSRNEQFF. The CDR3, as DNA: TGCGCCAGCAGCCGCGGCTCCGGGACTTCAAGGAATGAGCAGTTCTTC. The chain has TRBV4-1 and TRBJ2-1, with D possibly matching TRBD2 (6 bases). V was pared by 4 bases and J by 7 bases, with 20 bases between. Germline values: CDR1 MGHRA, CDR2 YSYEKL. This CDR3 has 16 amino acids.

CDR3 DNA: TGTGCCAGCTCCATAAGGGGAATTGGCAATCAGCCCCAGCATTTT. Amino acids: CASSIRGIGNQPQHF. The rearrangement links TRBV28 to TRBJ1-5, with D possibly matching TRBD1 (5 bases). Germline-derived CDR1 and CDR2 are MDHEN and SYDVKM. This CDR3 has 15 residues. Trimming cost V 8 bases and J 2 bases, with 16 bases left between them.

The chain combines TRBV7-3 with TRBJ1-1; the D gene is possibly TRBD1 (5 bases). Germline lookup yields CDR1 SGHTA and CDR2 FQGTGA. Trimming took 5 bases from V and 1 from J, leaving 14 bases between them. The length of the CDR3 is 15 residues. CDR3 nucleotide sequence: TGTGCCAGCAGCCAATGGGGACTCGCGAACACTGAAGCTTTCTTT. It yields the protein CASSQWGLANTEAFF.

V gene TRBV12-5 combines with J gene TRBJ2-7; 7 bases are a match to TRBD2. This CDR3 is built from 14 residues. The germline gives CDR1 LGHNT, CDR2 FRNRAP. J gave up 5 bases and V 4 bases, and 8 bases lay outside the gene matches. In DNA, the CDR3 is TGTGCTAGTGGTTCCGGGGGGATGAGGAACGAGCAGTACTTC. This encodes CASGSGGMRNEQYF.

This clone has just a few counts. The chain employs TRBV7-9 and TRBJ2-7; D perhaps matches TRBD1 (5 bases). Trimming took off 5 bases at V and 0 bases at J, with 14 bases between the two ends. The CDR3 is 15 residues long. Germline V gene data show CDR1 as SEHNR and CDR2 as FQNEAQ (reference sequence). The CDR3 DNA reads as TGTGCCAGCAGCCCCAGAACAGGTGGCTCCTACGAGCAGTACTTC. Protein product: CASSPRTGGSYEQYF. Full variable domain (rest looked up from reference TRBV7-9 and TRBJ2-7): DTGVSQNPRHKITKRGQNVTFRCDPISEHNRLYWYRQTLGQGPEFLTYFQNEAQLEKSRLLSDRFSAERPKGSFSTLEIQRTEQGDSAMYLCASSPRTGGSYEQYFGPGTRLTVT.

This clone was seen a few times. The chain carries TRBV30 and TRBJ2-7; TRBD1 aligns across 8 bases. This CDR3 has 14 residues. Germline V lookup: CDR1 GTSNPN, CDR2 SVGIG (reference sequence). V lost 0 bases to trimming and J lost 4 bases; unmatched junction nucleotides: 5. CDR3 residues: CAWSVRQGRYEQYF. CDR3 bases: TGTGCCTGGAGTGTACGACAGGGGAGGTACGAGCAGTACTTC.